This passage covers 22 T cell receptor beta chains from one sample sequenced in a study of siplizumab effects on memory and regulatory T cells. Here immunoSEQ multiplex PCR was the method, and the copy in TCRdb shows in-frame clones only, minus some. This sample has under 100,000 clones, with 90% to 95% found just once. Sequencing input: non-Treg CD4+ T cells sorted from blood. These receptors were collected from a human donor in good health.

The chain employs TRBV6-5 and TRBJ2-5; 11 bases are shared with TRBD2. Near its end, the DNA agrees better with TRBJ2-7, so the J call may be wrong. The CDR3 sequence is 15 residues long. Germline loops: CDR1 MNHEY, CDR2 SVGAGI. CDR3 DNA sequence: TGTGCCAGCAGGAAAGCCGGGACTAGCGGCTACGAGCAGTACTTC. It yields the protein CASRKAGTSGYEQYF.

The chain joins TRBV16 to TRBJ1-5; D is uncertain. Looked up from germline, CDR1 is KGHSY and CDR2 is FQNENV. The CDR3 covers 14 residues. V was trimmed by 3 bases and J by 0 bases, leaving 6 bases between them. Here the CDR3 DNA reads TGTGCCAGCAGCCAGTTAAATAGCAATCAGCCCCAGCATTTT. Translation gives CASSQLNSNQPQHF.

The chain has TRBV5-6 and TRBJ1-4; no clear D. The CDR3 covers 12 residues. V lost 1 base to trimming and J lost 8 bases, with 6 bases between them. Per germline, CDR1 SGHDT and CDR2 YYEEEE. The CDR3: CASSLRGEKLFF. The CDR3 DNA follows: TGTGCCAGCAGCTTGCGTGGAGAAAAACTGTTTTTT. Drawing the rest from reference TRBV5-6 and TRBJ1-4, the complete variable domain is DAGVTQSPTHLIKTRGQQVTLRCSPKSGHDTVSWYQQALGQGPQFIFQYYEEEERQRGNFPDRFSGHQFPNYSSELNVNALLLGDSALYLCASSLRGEKLFFGSGTQLSVL.

This clone was detected only once. The chain has TRBV2 and TRBJ2-1; 10 bases line up with TRBD1. The CDR3 totals 16 residues. Germline loops: CDR1 SNHLY, CDR2 FYNNEI. Unmatched junction bases numbered 5, after V lost 6 bases and J lost 0 bases. CDR3 residues: CASRGQGTYSYNEQFF. In nucleotides, the CDR3 is TGTGCCAGCAGGGGACAGGGGACTTACTCCTACAATGAGCAGTTCTTC.

This chain links TRBV19 with TRBJ2-7, with TRBD2 matching over 13 bases. The CDR3 consists of 16 residues. Trimming took 5 bases from V and 7 from J; bases not matched to a gene: 11. Germline V lookup: CDR1 LNHDA, CDR2 SQIVND (reference sequence). CDR3 sequence (DNA): TGTGCCAGTAGTTTACTAGCGGGAGGGTTTCCGGGAGAGCAGTACTTC. Amino acid sequence: CASSLLAGGFPGEQYF.

The gene calls are TRBV6-4 and TRBJ2-3; unclear D gene. CDR1 and CDR2 (germline): MRHNA, SNTAGT. Trimming took off 6 bases at V and 0 bases at J, with 7 bases between the two ends. The CDR3 covers 13 residues. CDR3 nucleotide sequence: TGTGCCAGCAGCCCCCACAGCACAGATACGCAGTATTTT. It specifies CASSPHSTDTQYF.

The CDR3 loop is CASSPEGDRGYEQYF. In DNA, the CDR3 is TGTGCCAGCAGCCCTGAGGGGGACAGGGGATACGAGCAGTACTTC. The V call is TRBV5-4, the J call TRBJ2-7; 10 bases match TRBD1. Unmatched junction bases numbered 8, after V lost 4 bases and J lost 4 bases. The CDR3 is 15 residues long. Germline V lookup: CDR1 SGHNT, CDR2 YYREEE (reference sequence).

This clone was counted once. The gene calls are TRBV2 and TRBJ2-1; TRBD2 matches 7 bases. There are 17 residues in the CDR3. V lost 1 base, J lost 2 bases, and 8 bases stayed unmatched. CDR1 SNHLY and CDR2 FYNNEI come from the germline V gene. As DNA, the CDR3 is TGTGCCAGCAGTGAAGACCCCCCAGGACTAGCCTACAATGAGCAGTTCTTC. Protein: CASSEDPPGLAYNEQFF.

The chain carries TRBV30 and TRBJ2-2, with D perhaps matching TRBD2 (5 bases). The ends were cut back, 0 bases at V and 6 bases at J, with 14 bases in the middle. The CDR3 length is 15 residues. Per germline, CDR1 GTSNPN and CDR2 SVGIG (reference sequence). CDR3 sequence reads: CAWSVLGRGPGELFF. In DNA form, the CDR3 reads TGTGCCTGGAGTGTATTAGGGAGAGGTCCCGGGGAGCTGTTTTTT. Based on the CDR3 plus reference TRBV30 and TRBJ2-2, the full variable domain is SQTIHQWPATLVQPVGSPLSLECTVEGTSNPNLYWYRQAAGRGLQLLFYSVGIGQISSEVPQNLSASRPQDRQFILSSKKLLLSDSGFYLCAWSVLGRGPGELFFGEGSRLTVL.

The gene calls are TRBV15 and TRBJ2-5, with D unresolved. The CDR3 covers 13 residues. Trimming took off 3 bases at V and 3 bases at J, with 8 bases between the two ends. Per the germline V gene, CDR1 is LNHNV and CDR2 is YYDKDF (reference sequence). CDR3 loop: CATSSDPKETQYF. As DNA, the CDR3 is TGTGCCACCAGCAGTGACCCCAAAGAGACCCAGTACTTC.

The chain joins TRBV28 to TRBJ1-5; 8 bases align to TRBD1. The CDR3 extends over 16 amino acids. The germline gives CDR1 MDHEN, CDR2 SYDVKM. V was clipped by 3 bases and J by 4 bases; unmatched bases: 8. The CDR3 region has the DNA TGTGCCAGCAGTTTTACATCCAGGGGGCCGAATCAGCCCCAGCATTTT. The encoded protein is CASSFTSRGPNQPQHF.

CDR3 bases: TGTGCCAGCAGCCACTCACTGAACACTGAAGCTTTCTTT. Amino acid sequence: CASSHSLNTEAFF. V and J are TRBV14 and TRBJ1-1; D is unresolved. Germline V gives CDR1 SGHDN, CDR2 FVKESK. V was shortened by 3 bases and J by 0 bases, with 5 bases between the two germline ends. CDR3 size: 13 residues.

The J gene is TRBJ1-2, the V gene TRBV28; a possible D gene is TRBD1 (6 bases). CDR1 MDHEN and CDR2 SYDVKM come from the germline V gene. The length of the CDR3 is 18 residues. V was pared by 5 bases and J by 5 bases, with 27 bases between. CDR3 region: CASSPLGQPPTTSYGYTF. In nucleotides, the CDR3 is TGTGCCAGCAGTCCCCTAGGACAGCCCCCTACAACCTCTTATGGCTACACCTTC.

The chain couples TRBV5-4 to TRBJ1-1; no definite D call. Trimming took 0 bases from V and 6 from J, leaving 15 bases between them. The CDR3 length is 15 residues. In germline, CDR1 is SGHNT, CDR2 YYREEE (reference sequence). The CDR3 DNA is TGTGCCAGCAGCTTGGTTGGCTTGGGAAGCGCTGAAGCTTTCTTT. Protein: CASSLVGLGSAEAFF.

This clone was recorded once. J is TRBJ2-5 and V is TRBV5-4; D unclear. The CDR3 extends over 13 amino acids. V dropped 4 bases and J dropped 6 bases, with 13 bases sitting between them. Germline CDR1 SGHNT, CDR2 YYREEE (reference sequence). CDR3 DNA sequence: TGTGCCAGCAGCCCTCGCAGAACTCAGACCCAGTACTTC. Translating it yields CASSPRRTQTQYF.

The CDR3 region has the DNA TGTGCCAGCAGCCCGGGACGGTCATTAGAGACCCAGTACTTC. This encodes CASSPGRSLETQYF. The gene calls are TRBV2 and TRBJ2-5, with D possibly called TRBD1 or TRBD2 (5 bases each). Germline lookup yields CDR1 SNHLY and CDR2 FYNNEI. V lost 6 bases, J lost 4 bases, and 15 bases lay in between. There are 14 residues in the CDR3.

The chain links TRBV5-1 to TRBJ2-1; 7 nucleotides match TRBD2. Germline CDR1 reads SGHRS; CDR2 reads YFSETQ. Trimming took 0 bases from V and 1 from J; bases not matched to a gene: 4. The CDR3 contains 16 residues. The CDR3 coding sequence is TGCGCCAGCAGCTTGGGTAGCGGGCCTTCCTACAATGAGCAGTTCTTC. It encodes CASSLGSGPSYNEQFF. The variable domain in full, with the rest retrieved from reference TRBV5-1 and TRBJ2-1, is KAGVTQTPRYLIKTRGQQVTLSCSPISGHRSVSWYQQTPGQGLQFLFEYFSETQRNKGNFPGRFSGRQFSNSRSEMNVSTLELGDSALYLCASSLGSGPSYNEQFFGPGTRLTVL.

J is TRBJ1-5 and V is TRBV18, with 7 bases lining up with TRBD1. The CDR3 runs 14 residues. Germline CDR1 is KGHSH and CDR2 is LQKENI. The V and J ends lost 6 bases and 1 base, in that order; junction bases with no gene match: 3. The CDR3 is CASSETGSNQPQHF. CDR3 in DNA: TGTGCCAGCTCGGAGACAGGGAGCAATCAGCCCCAGCATTTT.

The chain has TRBV30 and TRBJ2-3, with 7 bases fitting TRBD1. V shed 2 bases, J shed 3 bases, and the junction held 11 bases outside the gene matches. CDR3 size: 16 residues. Germline values: CDR1 GTSNPN, CDR2 SVGIG (reference sequence). The CDR3 region is CAWSTGAILRTDTQYF. Written as DNA, the CDR3 is TGTGCCTGGAGTACAGGGGCTATCCTTAGAACAGATACGCAGTATTTT.

The chain recombines TRBV2 with TRBJ2-1; 10 nucleotides line up with TRBD2. Germline assignment: CDR1 SNHLY and CDR2 FYNNEI. With 5 bases clipped from V and 9 bases from J, the junction kept 13 bases outside the gene matches. The CDR3 loop spans 16 amino acids. This CDR3 reads CASSRPGTSEGGEQFF. CDR3 in DNA: TGTGCCAGCAGTCGACCCGGGACTAGCGAAGGGGGTGAGCAGTTCTTC.

The J gene is TRBJ2-1, the V gene TRBV6-1; TRBD2 matches 10 bases. This CDR3 contains 16 residues. Trimming took 4 bases from V and 3 from J; bases not matched to a gene: 6. Germline CDR1 MNHNS, CDR2 SASEGT. The CDR3 region is CASSGRLAGYYNEQFF. In nucleotides, the CDR3 is TGTGCCAGCAGTGGCCGACTAGCGGGTTACTACAATGAGCAGTTCTTC.

The chain carries TRBV5-6 and TRBJ2-3; no reliable D call. The ends were cut back, 4 bases at V and 4 bases at J, with 13 bases in the middle. CDR1 is SGHDT and CDR2 is YYEEEE in the germline V gene. The CDR3 runs to 14 residues. The CDR3 DNA reads as TGTGCCAGCAGCCAGGTTGATTCAGCAGATACGCAGTATTTT. It is translated as CASSQVDSADTQYF.